These T cell receptor beta chains were read from a single sample in a study of T cell responses to AZD1222 COVID-19 vaccine. Profiling relied on immunoSEQ multiplex PCR, and the TCRdb table lists in-frame clones only, not all of them. In the table there are 96,000 or so clones, roughly 90% of which are singletons. Sequencing was performed on peripheral blood, taken on day 0 of AZD1222 vaccination. The receptors derive from an adult in good health. The CDR3 runs from the conserved cysteine through the conserved F or W. D genes are given only for firm matches. Clone size is given for some rows only: seen once, a few or many times, or a class if the clone is expanded.

TRBV7-2	once	.	TRBJ2-3	CASSFRAQYF	TGTGCCAGCAGCTTCAGGGCGCAGTATTTT
TRBV20-1	.	TRBD1	TRBJ1-2	CSASGQGASYGYTF	TGCAGTGCTAGTGGACAGGGGGCTAGCTATGGCTACACCTTC
TRBV7-2	.	TRBD1	TRBJ2-5	CASSHRAGGMRETQYF	TGTGCCAGCAGCCACAGAGCAGGGGGAATGAGGGAGACCCAGTACTTC
TRBV4-2	.	.	TRBJ2-7	CASSQEEARHQYF	TGTGCCAGCAGCCAAGAGGAAGCCCGCCATCAGTACTTC
TRBV4-3	.	TRBD1	TRBJ1-6	CASSQRGPGQGISPLHF	TGCGCCAGCAGCCAGAGAGGCCCGGGACAGGGGATTTCACCCCTCCACTTT
TRBV5-1	.	TRBD1	TRBJ2-1	CASSLLGQGRDEQFF	TGCGCCAGCAGCTTGCTGGGACAGGGGAGGGATGAGCAGTTCTTC
TRBV5-5	.	TRBD2	TRBJ2-5	CASSLGLAGGGETQYF	TGTGCCAGCAGCTTGGGACTAGCGGGAGGCGGGGAGACCCAGTACTTC
TRBV7-8	.	.	TRBJ2-3	CASSLGLFSDTQYF	TGTGCCAGCAGCTTAGGTCTATTTTCAGATACGCAGTATTTT
TRBV18	.	.	TRBJ2-2	CASATVTGSSTGELFF	TGTGCCAGCGCCACCGTGACGGGATCAAGTACCGGGGAGCTGTTTTTT
TRBV28	.	.	TRBJ2-7	CASSRASPGSYEQYF	TGTGCCAGCAGTAGGGCCTCCCCCGGATCCTACGAGCAGTACTTC
TRBV5-5	.	.	TRBJ2-1	CASSWGQRDTHNEQFF	TGTGCCAGCAGCTGGGGGCAGCGGGATACCCACAATGAGCAGTTCTTC
TRBV25-1	few	TRBD1	TRBJ1-2	CASSEWKGTGYGYTF	TGTGCCAGCAGTGAATGGAAAGGGACAGGGTATGGCTACACCTTC
TRBV4-3	.	.	TRBJ2-7	CASSQGDSDSYEQYF	TGCGCCAGCAGCCAAGGGGATAGCGACTCCTACGAGCAGTACTTC
TRBV28	.	.	TRBJ1-1	CASSTTGELNTEAFF	TGTGCCAGCAGTACTACTGGGGAGCTGAACACTGAAGCTTTCTTT
TRBV30	.	.	TRBJ1-1	CAWSISTGIEAFF	TGTGCCTGGAGTATCAGTACAGGGATTGAAGCTTTCTTT
TRBV27	.	TRBD1	TRBJ1-5	CASSLTGVNQPQHF	TGTGCCAGCAGCCTCACAGGGGTCAATCAGCCCCAGCATTTT
TRBV5-1	.	.	TRBJ2-3	CASRNTGYTDTQYF	TGCGCCAGCAGAAATACAGGCTACACAGATACGCAGTATTTT
TRBV28	.	.	TRBJ2-7	CASRRTYEQYF	TGTGCCAGCAGGAGAACCTACGAGCAGTACTTC
TRBV7-9	.	TRBD1	TRBJ1-6	CASSFDRDYGSPLHF	TGTGCCAGCAGCTTCGACAGGGACTATGGTTCACCCCTCCACTTT
TRBV11-2	.	TRBD1	TRBJ1-2	CASSTSSQGARGYTF	TGTGCCAGCAGCACGAGTTCCCAGGGGGCAAGAGGCTACACCTTC
TRBV4-1	.	.	TRBJ2-7	CASSQEGVAAAYEQYF	TGCGCCAGCAGCCAAGAAGGAGTAGCGGCCGCCTACGAGCAGTACTTC
TRBV28	.	.	TRBJ1-2	CAIQTLANYGYTF	TGTGCCATACAGACACTAGCTAACTATGGCTACACCTTC
TRBV12-2	.	.	TRBJ2-7	CARKVAGGPLGEQYF	TGTGCAAGGAAGGTAGCGGGAGGCCCCTTAGGCGAGCAGTACTTC
TRBV28	.	.	TRBJ2-3	CASSSGYLDTQYF	TGTGCCAGCAGTTCCGGCTACCTAGATACGCAGTATTTT
TRBV2	.	TRBD2	TRBJ2-7	CASSGRGESAYEQYF	TGTGCCAGCAGTGGTCGGGGGGAGTCTGCCTACGAGCAGTACTTC
TRBV12-5	.	TRBD1	TRBJ2-1	CASGLWSGTGYNEQFF	TGTGCTAGTGGTTTGTGGTCCGGGACAGGATACAATGAGCAGTTCTTC
TRBV10-3	.	.	TRBJ2-5	CAISPPGVSPTQYF	TGTGCCATCAGTCCACCCGGGGTGAGTCCGACCCAGTACTTC
TRBV5-4	.	.	TRBJ1-4	CASSSGQQNEKLFF	TGTGCCAGCAGCTCTGGACAGCAAAATGAAAAACTGTTTTTT
TRBV6-5	.	TRBD2	TRBJ2-3	CASSFPGGDTDTQYF	TGTGCCAGCAGTTTTCCTGGGGGGGACACAGATACGCAGTATTTT
TRBV9	.	.	TRBJ2-7	CASTPPEGLVPYEQYF	TGTGCCAGCACCCCCCCCGAGGGGCTCGTCCCCTACGAGCAGTACTTC
TRBV4-3	.	TRBD2	TRBJ2-7	CASSQGRRTSGYEQYF	TGCGCCAGCAGCCAGGGGCGTAGGACTAGCGGCTACGAGCAGTACTTC
TRBV28	.	.	TRBJ2-4	CASSLQGSGIQYF	TGTGCCAGCAGTCTACAGGGCTCGGGCATTCAGTACTTC
TRBV5-1	.	TRBD2	TRBJ2-5	CASFVAGEETQYF	TGCGCCAGCTTTGTAGCGGGAGAAGAGACCCAGTACTTC
TRBV5-5	.	.	TRBJ2-6	CASSLEQGRFSGANVLTF	TGTGCCAGCAGCTTGGAACAGGGTCGTTTTTCTGGGGCCAACGTCCTGACTTTC
TRBV27	.	.	TRBJ2-7	CASSLQGVENEQYF	TGTGCCAGCAGTTTACAGGGAGTGGAAAACGAGCAGTACTTC
TRBV19	.	.	TRBJ2-7	CASSTTGHEQYF	TGTGCCAGTAGTACCACAGGCCACGAGCAGTACTTC
TRBV7-2	.	.	TRBJ1-4	CASSLAGEEKLFF	TGTGCCAGCAGCTTAGCGGGGGAGGAAAAACTGTTTTTT
TRBV28	.	.	TRBJ2-2	CASNLNTGELFF	TGTGCCAGCAATCTTAACACCGGGGAGCTGTTTTTT
TRBV14	.	TRBD2	TRBJ2-1	CASSQALGGSYHEQFF	TGTGCCAGCAGCCAAGCCCTTGGCGGGAGTTACCATGAGCAGTTCTTC
TRBV11-1	.	TRBD1	TRBJ2-2	CASSLVGTVAGELFF	TGTGCCAGCAGCTTAGTGGGGACAGTAGCCGGGGAGCTGTTTTTT
TRBV19	.	TRBD1	TRBJ2-7	CASSMEPGQGGYEQYF	TGTGCCAGTAGTATGGAACCGGGACAGGGAGGCTACGAGCAGTACTTC
TRBV5-1	.	TRBD2	TRBJ2-1	CASSLGQGLAGMNEQFF	TGCGCCAGCAGCTTGGGCCAGGGACTAGCGGGAATGAATGAGCAGTTCTTC
TRBV28	once	.	TRBJ1-1	CASTPGAVGEPEAFF	TGTGCCAGCACCCCAGGGGCTGTGGGCGAGCCTGAAGCTTTCTTT
TRBV11-1	.	.	TRBJ2-1	CASSPPGPGGNEQFF	TGTGCCAGCAGCCCACCGGGACCGGGCGGGAATGAGCAGTTCTTC
TRBV3-1/TRBV3-2	.	TRBD1	TRBJ2-7	CASRRTGGPYEQYF	TGTGCCAGCAGACGGACAGGGGGGCCCTACGAGCAGTACTTC
TRBV6-5	.	.	TRBJ2-7	CASSRTDSGGEQYF	TGTGCCAGCAGTAGGACAGACTCGGGGGGCGAGCAGTACTTC
TRBV19	.	.	TRBJ1-5	CASSFIGGDQPQHF	TGTGCCAGTAGTTTTATAGGGGGGGATCAGCCCCAGCATTTT
TRBV7-3	few	.	TRBJ2-2	CASRPQGTGELFF	TGTGCCAGCAGACCTCAGGGCACCGGGGAGCTGTTTTTT
TRBV28	.	.	TRBJ1-6	CASRGLLASSYNSPLHF	TGTGCCAGCAGGGGGCTACTTGCGAGCTCCTATAATTCACCCCTCCACTTT
TRBV28	once	.	TRBJ2-1	CASSPSGLDNEQFF	TGTGCCAGCAGCCCCTCGGGACTGGACAATGAGCAGTTCTTC
TRBV7-2	once	.	TRBJ2-5	CASSLDRMAKETQYF	TGTGCCAGCAGCTTGGACCGTATGGCTAAAGAGACCCAGTACTTC
TRBV7-8	.	.	TRBJ2-7	CASSHDLTDEQYF	TGTGCCAGCAGCCACGACTTGACTGACGAGCAGTACTTC
TRBV5-6	.	.	TRBJ2-3	CASSPNTNTQYF	TGTGCCAGCAGCCCCAATACGAATACGCAGTATTTT
TRBV29-1	.	TRBD1	TRBJ2-3	CSVEGQGADTQYF	TGCAGCGTTGAAGGACAGGGGGCAGATACGCAGTATTTT